This TCR beta chain is from a study of blood T cells in healthy people across ages. Study context: For every two T cells, template switching captured about one barcoded beta molecule. Study findings and constraints: More naive CD4+ cells and higher diversity marked long-lived donors relative to aged donors. Naive T cell percentage showed a strong correlation with TCR beta diversity.

This clonotype was picked up a small number of times. The target antigen is unknown. The second PCR ran roughly 6 to 11 cycles with a sample-barcoded 5' primer and J-beta primers. TCRdb recomputed calls from the 5' RACE reads with MiXCR, one row per CDR3 protein. The profile shows around 1,900,000 distinct CDR3 sequences, 30% to 40% of them singletons. V gave up 4 bases and J gave up 5 bases, with 15 bases separating them. Germline V lookup: CDR1 SGHKS, CDR2 YYEKEE (reference sequence). The CDR3 covers 15 residues. Sequencing input: blood. V is TRBV5-5 and J is TRBJ1-4; D perhaps matches TRBD1 (6 bases). This sequence was found in a human donor in good health. The CDR3 protein is CASSRRDGQNEKLFF. CDR3 bases: TGTGCCAGCAGCCGCCGGGACGGACAGAATGAAAAACTGTTTTTT.